This is a list of T cell receptor beta chains from one sample in a study of PD-1 blockade in classical Hodgkin lymphoma. Clones were read by immunoSEQ multiplex PCR, and TCRdb kept only the in-frame ones, dropping some. The sample holds tens of thousands of clones, about three quarters seen once. The source material was peripheral blood mononuclear cells (PBMCs), sampled at baseline. The receptor source for this set is a human donor with classical Hodgkin lymphoma. Both conserved end residues are part of each CDR3. The D gene is left open where the match is weak. A clone size is listed for some rows: how often the clone was seen (once, few, many), or a class if it is expanded.

V gene	clone size	J gene	D gene	CDR3 protein	CDR3 DNA
TRBV18	once	TRBJ1-2	.	CASSLGGRFHGYTF	TGTGCCAGCTCACTGGGAGGCAGGTTCCATGGCTACACCTTC
TRBV5-6	few	TRBJ2-2	TRBD1	CASSLTGTGLSTNTGELFF	TGTGCCAGCAGCTTAACCGGGACAGGTCTTTCGACGAACACCGGGGAGCTGTTTTTT
TRBV9	.	TRBJ2-1	.	CASSPLSGNEQFF	TGTGCCAGCAGCCCCCTGAGCGGGAATGAGCAGTTCTTC
TRBV2	.	TRBJ1-4	.	CASTQTGTNEKLFF	TGTGCCAGTACCCAAACAGGGACTAATGAAAAACTGTTTTTT
TRBV19	once	TRBJ2-1	TRBD2	CASSILAGVSGYEQFF	TGTGCCAGTAGTATTCTAGCGGGGGTTTCAGGCTATGAGCAGTTCTTC
TRBV6-6	.	TRBJ1-3	.	CASSPPGGGGNTIYF	TGTGCCAGCAGTCCCCCCGGGGGTGGAGGAAACACCATATATTTT
TRBV6-5	.	TRBJ2-3	.	CASSYSRGSPDTQYF	TGTGCCAGCAGTTACTCGAGAGGGTCCCCAGATACGCAGTATTTT
TRBV7-9	.	TRBJ1-4	.	CASSFGSNEKLFF	TGTGCCAGCAGCTTCGGTAGTAATGAAAAACTGTTTTTT
TRBV5-4	few	TRBJ2-3	.	CASSFPGVEPTQYF	TGTGCCAGCAGCTTTCCAGGGGTAGAGCCTACGCAGTATTTT
TRBV25-1	.	TRBJ1-2	.	CASSAAGGSYGYTF	TGTGCCAGCAGTGCCGCTGGGGGTTCCTATGGCTACACCTTC
TRBV4-2	few	TRBJ2-7	.	CASSQGRGDYEQYF	TGTGCCAGCAGCCAGGGTAGGGGAGACTACGAGCAGTACTTC
TRBV19	.	TRBJ1-1	.	CASSETGTWGTEAFF	TGTGCCAGTAGTGAGACGGGGACTTGGGGGACTGAAGCTTTCTTT
TRBV4-1	.	TRBJ2-3	.	CASSQVNMGFTDTQYF	TGCGCCAGCAGCCAAGTCAACATGGGTTTCACAGATACGCAGTATTTT
TRBV11-2	.	TRBJ2-7	TRBD2	CASSLEGGYLYEQYF	TGTGCCAGCAGCTTAGAGGGAGGGTACCTCTACGAGCAGTACTTC
TRBV9	once	TRBJ1-2	.	CASSVASGNYGYTF	TGTGCCAGCAGCGTAGCGAGCGGAAACTATGGCTACACCTTC
TRBV7-9	.	TRBJ2-1	.	CASSLGDNPTDEQFF	TGTGCCAGCAGCTTAGGTGACAACCCTACGGATGAGCAGTTCTTC
TRBV18	.	TRBJ1-1	.	CASSPVPNTEAFF	TGTGCCAGCTCTCCCGTTCCGAACACTGAAGCTTTCTTT
TRBV29-1	.	TRBJ2-1	TRBD2	CSVVAGGYNEQFF	TGCAGCGTTGTGGCGGGGGGGTACAATGAGCAGTTCTTC
TRBV19	few	TRBJ2-7	.	CASSKTGSYEQYF	TGTGCCAGTAGTAAGACAGGATCCTACGAGCAGTACTTC
TRBV27	.	TRBJ1-4	.	CASSLNGGFLGNEKLFF	TGTGCCAGCAGCCTAAACGGGGGATTTCTTGGTAATGAAAAACTGTTTTTT
TRBV19	.	TRBJ2-2	.	CASSDPGATGELFF	TGTGCCAGTAGTGACCCGGGGGCCACCGGGGAGCTGTTTTTT
TRBV15	once	TRBJ1-2	.	CATSRQEDPYGYTF	TGTGCCACCAGCCGACAGGAGGACCCATATGGCTACACCTTC
TRBV9	.	TRBJ2-3	TRBD1	CASSVVEGGIDTQYF	TGTGCCAGCAGCGTAGTTGAAGGGGGCATAGATACGCAGTATTTT